A single sample gave rise to the 14 T cell receptor beta chains below, sequenced in a study of blood T cell repertoires in COVID-19. Measured with immunoSEQ multiplex PCR; TCRdb has only the in-frame clones, and not every one. The table has under 100,000 clones, over 80% seen once; the top ten hold approximately 1%. The sequenced material came from peripheral blood. Receptors originate from a human donor in a cohort sampled during active COVID-19.

J is TRBJ2-7 and V is TRBV2, with D perhaps TRBD1 (5 bases). V lost 3 bases and J 4 bases, leaving 16 bases between the germline ends. This CDR3 has 15 residues. The germline V gene encodes CDR1 SNHLY and CDR2 FYNNEI. The CDR3 here is CASSDGWGEGYEQYF. DNA of the CDR3: TGTGCCAGCAGTGACGGGTGGGGCGAAGGGTACGAGCAGTACTTC.

The genes are TRBV3-1 (or the pseudogene TRBV3-2) and TRBJ1-1; a weak D match, TRBD1 (5 bases). CDR1 is LGHDT, CDR2 YNNKEL, per germline (reference sequence). Trimming cost V 1 base and J 10 bases, with 13 bases left between them. The CDR3 length is 13 residues. CDR3 DNA: TGTGCCAGCAGCCAAGGGTCAGCGGGGGGAGCTTTCTTT. Protein: CASSQGSAGGAFF.

This chain uses TRBV2 with TRBJ2-6, with D maybe TRBD1 (6 bases). Deletions cut 5 bases from V and 0 bases from J, with 8 bases between. The CDR3 has 15 residues. Germline values: CDR1 SNHLY, CDR2 FYNNEI. This CDR3 is CASSRGSSGANVLTF. The CDR3 DNA reads as TGTGCCAGCAGTAGGGGGAGCTCTGGGGCCAACGTCCTGACTTTC.

This clone was recorded once. V usage is TRBV25-1 and J usage is TRBJ1-5, with 8 positions matching TRBD1. CDR3 size: 14 residues. The germline CDR1 and CDR2 sequences are MGHDK and SYGVNS. J lost 6 bases, V lost 6 bases, and 7 bases had no gene match. The CDR3 spells CASSRGQGSQPQHF. The CDR3 bases are TGTGCCAGCAGCCGCGGACAGGGTAGTCAGCCCCAGCATTTT.

The chain links TRBV3-1 (or the pseudogene TRBV3-2) to TRBJ2-6; D perhaps matches TRBD1 (6 bases). CDR1 and CDR2 (germline): LGHDT, YNNKEL (reference sequence). Trimming stripped 6 bases from V and 2 bases from J, with 14 bases between. The CDR3 is 16 amino acids. The CDR3 sequence: CASRPPEGAGANVLTF. The CDR3 coding sequence is TGTGCCAGCAGACCACCTGAGGGGGCTGGGGCCAACGTCCTGACTTTC.

This chain uses TRBV6-5 with TRBJ2-7, with TRBD2 matching 9 bases. This CDR3 spans 12 amino acids. The germline CDR1 and CDR2 sequences are MNHEY and SVGAGI. V lost 11 bases, J lost 4 bases, and 6 bases stayed unmatched. The chain's CDR3 is CAAGREGYEQYF. CDR3 bases: TGTGCCGCGGGGCGGGAGGGGTACGAGCAGTACTTC.

The J gene is TRBJ1-1, the V gene TRBV19, with D perhaps matching TRBD1 (5 bases). Trimming pared 4 bases from V and 1 base from J, leaving 10 bases between. Germline assignment: CDR1 LNHDA and CDR2 SQIVND (reference sequence). The CDR3 contains 14 residues. In nucleotides, the CDR3 is TGTGCCAGTAGTAGATATGACAGGAACACTGAAGCTTTCTTT. Encoded protein: CASSRYDRNTEAFF.

This chain joins TRBV19 and TRBJ2-7, with 11 nucleotides matching TRBD2. J lost 2 bases, V lost 6 bases, and 6 bases had no gene match. This CDR3 comprises 15 residues. The germline CDR1 and CDR2 sequences are LNHDA and SQIVND (reference sequence). The CDR3 nucleotides are TGTGCCAGTAGCTTCGGGACTAGCGGACCCTACGAGCAGTACTTC. It encodes CASSFGTSGPYEQYF.

The chain carries TRBV6-5 and TRBJ1-4; D not resolved. The ends were cut back, 2 bases at V and 7 bases at J, with 14 bases in the middle. The CDR3 runs to 15 residues. Germline V gene sequence: CDR1 MNHEY, CDR2 SVGAGI. The CDR3 sequence is CASSYEGGSSEKLFF. CDR3 bases: TGTGCCAGCAGTTACGAGGGCGGGTCTAGTGAAAAACTGTTTTTT.

The chain employs TRBV5-8 and TRBJ1-2, with 10 bases lining up with TRBD1. The length of the CDR3 is 13 residues. CDR1 and CDR2 from the germline V gene are SGHTS and YDEGEE. Trimming cost V 6 bases and J 6 bases; bases outside gene matches: 5. CDR3 residues: CASTRQGADGYTF. For the CDR3, the DNA is TGTGCCAGCACTCGACAGGGGGCGGATGGCTACACCTTC.

The rearrangement uses TRBV5-6 and TRBJ1-1, with D perhaps TRBD1 (6 bases). The V end was cut by 4 bases, the J end by 0 bases, with 10 bases between. The germline V gene has CDR1 SGHDT and CDR2 YYEEEE. The CDR3 contains 14 residues. CDR3 DNA: TGTGCCAGCAGCCCACAGGGTATGAACACTGAAGCTTTCTTT. Translating it yields CASSPQGMNTEAFF.

V usage is TRBV25-1 and J usage is TRBJ2-7; 7 bases fit TRBD1. Trimming removed 5 bases from V and 3 bases from J; junction bases left unmatched: 7. Germline V CDR1 and CDR2: MGHDK, SYGVNS. The CDR3 contains 14 residues. The CDR3 protein is CASSPTGRNYEQYF. CDR3 nucleotide sequence: TGTGCCAGCAGTCCGACAGGGCGTAACTACGAGCAGTACTTC.

This chain connects TRBV5-1 to TRBJ2-2; 12 positions match TRBD2. With V trimmed by 0 bases and J by 3 bases, 6 bases remained unmatched. This CDR3 is built from 18 residues. Germline CDR1 and CDR2: SGHRS and YFSETQ. The CDR3 spells CASSLGLAGVPDTGELFF. CDR3 DNA: TGCGCCAGCAGCTTGGGACTAGCGGGAGTGCCGGACACCGGGGAGCTGTTTTTT.

The chain is built from TRBV7-9 and TRBJ2-2; TRBD2 matches 8 bases. There are 18 residues in the CDR3. Germline V gene sequence: CDR1 SEHNR, CDR2 FQNEAQ (reference sequence). The junction had 10 bases not matched to a gene; V was cut back by 3 bases and J by 1 base. DNA for the CDR3: TGTGCCAGCAGCTTTCCCAATACTAGCGGCCTGAACACCGGGGAGCTGTTTTTT. Translation: CASSFPNTSGLNTGELFF.